This T cell receptor (beta chain) was profiled in a study of T cell responses to AZD1222 COVID-19 vaccine. Between the trimmed V and J ends, which lost 3 bases and 3 bases, there was a span of 8 bases. Germline CDR1 and CDR2: LNHDA and SQIVND (reference sequence). CDR3 length: 13 amino acids. Only in-frame clones appear in the TCRdb table, and some are missing; sequencing was by immunoSEQ multiplex PCR. The data show approximately 43,000 clones, approximately 88% seen once. The source is an adult who received the AZD1222 COVID-19 vaccine. The specimen was peripheral blood, collected 28 days after the second AZD1222 dose. V usage is TRBV19 and J usage is TRBJ1-1, with D possibly TRBD1 on 5 matching bases. The CDR3 loop is CASSIRRDTEAFF. CDR3 sequence (DNA): TGTGCCAGTAGTATTCGCAGGGACACTGAAGCTTTCTTT.